Reported below is one TCR beta chain. The method was immunoSEQ multiplex PCR; TCRdb's version includes in-frame clones alone and lacks a portion of them. The table lists 70,000 to 85,000 clones, 75% to 95% of them singletons. The sample originates from a study of blood T cell repertoires in COVID-19. For the study at large: Spain, Italy and the United States supplied samples that represented acute and convalescent COVID-19.

This CDR3 has 15 residues. Trimming removed 2 bases from V and 4 bases from J, with 12 bases in between. Germline lookup yields CDR1 LNHDA and CDR2 SQIVND (reference sequence). The sample taken for sequencing was peripheral blood. This TCR came from a woman in her sixties or seventies with active COVID-19. The rearrangement links TRBV19 to TRBJ2-1; TRBD2 is a possible D gene (6 bases). The DNA of the CDR3 is TGTGCCAGTAGTATAACGGGGGTACAGTACAATGAGCAGTTCTTC. This codes for CASSITGVQYNEQFF.